This record looks at one T cell receptor (beta chain) sequence and its context. The data were taken from a study of T cell changes during pregnancy in multiple sclerosis. V dropped 4 bases and J dropped 9 bases, with 15 bases sitting between them. The CDR3 extends over 14 amino acids. Germline loops: CDR1 MNHEY, CDR2 SMNVEV (reference sequence). Data came from immunoSEQ multiplex PCR; TCRdb stores just in-frame clones and leaves some out. This sample has about 51,000 clones, with 93% found just once. Sample: peripheral blood, taken in the second trimester of pregnancy. The V call is TRBV27, the J call TRBJ2-2, with D unresolved. The sequence was collected from a female donor with multiple sclerosis, enrolled in a pregnancy study. The DNA of the CDR3 is TGTGCCAGCAGTTCCCGACTGAGTGGTAGGGAGCTGTTTTTT. It codes for CASSSRLSGRELFF.